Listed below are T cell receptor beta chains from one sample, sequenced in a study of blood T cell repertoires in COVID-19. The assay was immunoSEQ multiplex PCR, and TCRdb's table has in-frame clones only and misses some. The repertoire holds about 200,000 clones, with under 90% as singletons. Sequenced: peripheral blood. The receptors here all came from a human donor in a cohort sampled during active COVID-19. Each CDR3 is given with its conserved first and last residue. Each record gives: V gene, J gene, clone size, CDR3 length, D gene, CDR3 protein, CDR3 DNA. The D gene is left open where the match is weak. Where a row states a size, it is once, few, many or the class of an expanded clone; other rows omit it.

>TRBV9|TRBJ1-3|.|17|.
CASSVGGFGSSGNTIYF
TGTGCCAGCAGCGTAGGGGGTTTTGGGAGCTCTGGAAACACCATATATTTT
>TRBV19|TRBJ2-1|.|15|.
CASRPRDFGYNEQFF
TGTGCCAGTCGACCTCGGGATTTCGGCTACAATGAGCAGTTCTTC
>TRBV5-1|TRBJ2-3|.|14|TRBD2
CASRAAGGTDTQYF
TGCGCCAGCAGAGCAGCGGGGGGCACAGATACGCAGTATTTT
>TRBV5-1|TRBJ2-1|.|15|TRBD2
CASSSGTSGYNEQFF
TGCGCCAGCAGCTCTGGGACTAGCGGGTACAATGAGCAGTTCTTC
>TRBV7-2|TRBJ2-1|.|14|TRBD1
CASSAGQGSNEQFF
TGTGCCAGCAGCGCGGGACAGGGAAGCAATGAGCAGTTCTTC
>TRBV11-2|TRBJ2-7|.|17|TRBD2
CASSLVSMASGRYEQYF
TGTGCCAGCAGCTTAGTCTCTATGGCTAGCGGGAGGTACGAGCAGTACTTC
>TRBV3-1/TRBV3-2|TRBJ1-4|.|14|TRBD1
CASSHNTGEVKLFF
TGTGCCAGCAGCCATAATACAGGGGAGGTTAAACTGTTTTTT
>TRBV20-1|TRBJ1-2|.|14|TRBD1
CSASQGAVRYGYTF
TGCAGTGCTAGTCAGGGGGCAGTCCGCTATGGCTACACCTTC
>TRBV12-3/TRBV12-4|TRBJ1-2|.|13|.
CASSPRGGGRYTF
TGTGCCAGCAGTCCCCGGGGAGGGGGACGCTACACCTTC
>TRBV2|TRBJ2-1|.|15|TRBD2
CASRRLAGVHNEQFF
TGTGCCAGCAGAAGACTAGCGGGAGTCCACAATGAGCAGTTCTTC
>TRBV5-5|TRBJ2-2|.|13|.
CASSENQVGELFF
TGTGCCAGCAGCGAAAATCAGGTCGGGGAGCTGTTTTTT
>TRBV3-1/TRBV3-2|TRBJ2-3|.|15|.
CASSHTPGNTDTQYF
TGTGCCAGCAGCCATACTCCGGGGAACACAGATACGCAGTATTTT
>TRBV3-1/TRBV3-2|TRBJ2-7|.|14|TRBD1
CASSLGQVSYEQYF
TGTGCCAGCAGCCTGGGACAGGTGTCCTACGAGCAGTACTTC
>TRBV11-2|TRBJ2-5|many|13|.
CASSRGIQETQYF
TGTGCCAGCAGCCGGGGGATCCAAGAGACCCAGTACTTC
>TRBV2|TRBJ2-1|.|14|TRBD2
CASRRLAGTNEQFF
TGTGCCAGCAGACGACTAGCGGGAACTAATGAGCAGTTCTTC
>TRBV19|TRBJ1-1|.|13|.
CASSVISNTEAFF
TGTGCCAGTAGTGTCATTTCGAACACTGAAGCTTTCTTT
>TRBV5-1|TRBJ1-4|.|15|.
CASSLDGQRGEKLFF
TGCGCCAGCAGCTTGGACGGACAGAGGGGCGAAAAACTGTTTTTT
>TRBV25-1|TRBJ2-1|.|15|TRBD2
CASSEELAGPAGQFF
TGTGCCAGCAGTGAGGAGCTAGCGGGGCCCGCGGGGCAGTTCTTC
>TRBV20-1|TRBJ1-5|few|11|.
CSAGRNQPQHF
TGCAGTGCTGGTAGAAATCAGCCCCAGCATTTT
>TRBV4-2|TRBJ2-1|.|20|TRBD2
CASSLLLGLAGLLSYNEQFF
TGTGCCAGCAGCCTGTTATTGGGGCTAGCGGGGCTCCTCTCCTACAATGAGCAGTTCTTC
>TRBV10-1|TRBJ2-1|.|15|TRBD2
CASTPGLAGYNEQFF
TGCGCCAGCACCCCCGGACTAGCGGGATACAATGAGCAGTTCTTC
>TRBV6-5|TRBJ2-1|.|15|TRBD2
CASSRGTSGGRRQFF
TGTGCCAGCAGCCGAGGGACTAGCGGGGGGAGGCGGCAGTTCTTC
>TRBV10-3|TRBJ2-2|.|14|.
CAISPGPDTGELFF
TGTGCCATCTCCCCAGGGCCGGACACCGGGGAGCTGTTTTTT
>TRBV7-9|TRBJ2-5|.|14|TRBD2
CASSLAGVQETQYF
TGTGCCAGCAGCTTGGCGGGAGTGCAAGAGACCCAGTACTTC
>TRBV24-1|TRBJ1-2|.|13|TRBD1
CATSEPTGVGYTF
TGTGCCACCAGTGAACCGACAGGGGTTGGCTACACCTTC
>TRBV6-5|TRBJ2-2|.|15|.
CANKPHAGVAGELFF
TGTGCCAACAAACCTCATGCAGGTGTGGCCGGGGAGCTGTTTTTT
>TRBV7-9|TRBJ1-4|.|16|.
CASGEDRTSPYEKLFF
TGTGCCAGCGGAGAAGACCGGACAAGCCCCTACGAAAAACTGTTTTTT
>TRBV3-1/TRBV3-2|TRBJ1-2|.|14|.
CASSRSDRKEGYTF
TGTGCCAGCAGCCGCAGCGACAGGAAGGAAGGCTACACCTTC
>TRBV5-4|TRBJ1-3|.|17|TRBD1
CASSSRDDREPGNTIYF
TGTGCCAGCAGCTCAAGAGACGACAGGGAACCAGGAAACACCATATATTTT
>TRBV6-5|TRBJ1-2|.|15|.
CASRGGSGHWYGYTF
TGTGCCAGCAGGGGGGGTAGTGGCCATTGGTATGGCTACACCTTC
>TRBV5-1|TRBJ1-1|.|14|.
CASSSTAGNTEAFF
TGCGCCAGCAGCTCCACCGCCGGGAACACTGAAGCTTTCTTT
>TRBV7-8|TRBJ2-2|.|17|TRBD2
CASSPLQRETLIGELFF
TGTGCCAGCAGCCCCCTACAGCGGGAGACCCTTATTGGGGAGCTGTTTTTT
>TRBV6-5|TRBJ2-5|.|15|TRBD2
CASSYMGSGEETQYF
TGTGCCAGCAGTTACATGGGAAGCGGGGAAGAGACCCAGTACTTC
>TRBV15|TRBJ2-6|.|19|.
CATSRGQAAGGTGANVLTF
TGTGCCACCAGCAGGGGACAGGCCGCCGGGGGGACTGGGGCCAACGTCCTGACTTTC